The clone carrying this T cell receptor (beta chain) was found a few times. Antigen: not known. Sequenced by immunoSEQ multiplex PCR; TCRdb stores in-frame clones only, minus some. The data hold around 32,000 clones, with roughly two thirds observed a single time. This entry comes from a study of vaccination effects on CD4 cells after COVID-19. Study conclusions and caveats: Marked contraction was observed in infection-induced and vaccine-induced clones late after vaccination.

Pools of viral peptides were used by the ViraFEST assay to expand antigen-specific CD4+ T cells ahead of sequencing. The culture ran for 10 days before CD4+ T cells were isolated. Either the mRNA-1273 or the BNT162b2 vaccine was given to participants as two doses. The vaccine recipients had no prior SARS-CoV-2 infection, with negative nucleocapsid antibodies. The CDR3 runs to 15 residues. Deletions cut 0 bases from V and 4 bases from J, with 10 bases between. Per germline, CDR1 LNHNV and CDR2 YYDKDF (reference sequence). The V call is TRBV15, the J call TRBJ1-5; no definite D call. This sequence originates from a human donor who received a COVID-19 vaccine. The input for sequencing was CD4+ T cells from PBMCs cultured with HCoV-229E spike peptides, taken after COVID-19 vaccination. CDR3 protein: CATSRDPSANQPQHF. The CDR3 bases are TGTGCCACCAGCAGAGACCCCAGCGCTAATCAGCCCCAGCATTTT. The whole variable domain, filled in from reference TRBV15 and TRBJ1-5, reads DAMVIQNPRYQVTQFGKPVTLSCSQTLNHNVMYWYQQKSSQAPKLLFHYYDKDFNNEADTPDNFQSRRPNTSFCFLDIRSPGLGDTAMYLCATSRDPSANQPQHFGDGTRLSIL.